One and the same sample provided the 13 T cell receptor beta chains below, sequenced in a study of blood T cell repertoires in COVID-19 (dated by TCRdb to the early 2020s). The library was built by means of the immunoSEQ multiplex PCR assay. Drawn from immuneACCESS, this table holds only the in-frame rearrangements with V and J called that TCRdb kept. Clones are partly lost; checked studies trace under half to an unresolved V gene and leave the rest unexplained. The sample table shows roughly 140,000 clones, and over 75% are seen once. The ten largest make up 3.5% to 5% of the sample. The material sequenced was PBMCs or T cells enriched from blood (not recorded which). Every receptor here comes from a man aged 50 to 60 in a cohort exposed to, infected with or recovered from COVID-19 (not recorded which).

This chain uses TRBV29-1 with TRBJ2-3; no reliable D call. The CDR3 length is 12 residues. V shed 1 base and J shed 0 bases, with 2 bases lying between them. Germline-derived CDR1 and CDR2 are SQVTM and ANQGSEA. This CDR3 is CSVEASTDTQYF. In nucleotides, the CDR3 is TGCAGCGTTGAAGCTAGCACAGATACGCAGTATTTT.

The chain links TRBV21-1 to TRBJ2-1; TRBD1, as called in the table, went unchecked against the DNA. TRBV21-1 is a recognized pseudogene. This CDR3 is 18 amino acids long. CDR3 in amino acids: CASSSDEGASSSYNEQFF. As DNA, the CDR3 is TGTGCCAGCAGCTCAGACGAAGGGGCCTCCTCCTCCTACAATGAGCAGTTCTTC.

The chain links TRBV5-1 to TRBJ2-7, with 9 bases lining up with TRBD1. The J segment lost 0 bases and the V segment lost 3 bases, leaving 4 bases of the junction unmatched. This CDR3 contains 15 residues. Germline CDR1 reads SGHRS; CDR2 reads YFSETQ. CDR3 loop: CASSSGQGHSYEQYF. The DNA for the CDR3 is TGCGCCAGCAGCTCGGGACAGGGTCACTCCTACGAGCAGTACTTC.

The chain recombines TRBV7-2 with TRBJ1-3; D unresolved. The length of the CDR3 is 15 residues. Germline V lookup: CDR1 SGHTA, CDR2 FQGNSA. V lost 5 bases and J 2 bases, leaving 13 bases between the germline ends. The CDR3 protein is CASSPARGPGNTIYF. CDR3 nucleotide sequence: TGTGCCAGCAGCCCGGCCCGAGGCCCTGGAAACACCATATATTTT.

This clone was counted a few times. For the CDR3, the DNA is TGTGCCAGTAGCCTCAGGGGTATGAATGGCTACACCTTC. This sequence encodes CASSLRGMNGYTF. The chain employs TRBV19 and TRBJ1-2, with a tentative D call TRBD1 (6 bases). There are 13 residues in the CDR3. Trimming removed 6 bases from V and 6 bases from J, with 14 bases in between. Germline loops: CDR1 LNHDA, CDR2 SQIVND (reference sequence).

This chain joins TRBV2 and TRBJ1-1, with no clear D. The V end lost 5 bases, the J end lost 3 bases, and 7 bases lay between the germline ends. Germline V gene sequence: CDR1 SNHLY, CDR2 FYNNEI. This CDR3 has 12 residues. CDR3 sequence reads: CASSLRDTEAFF. The CDR3 nucleotides are TGTGCCAGCAGTTTGAGGGACACTGAAGCTTTCTTT. The complete variable domain, with remaining parts taken from reference TRBV2 and TRBJ1-1, reads EPEVTQTPSHQVTQMGQEVILRCVPISNHLYFYWYRQILGQKVEFLVSFYNNEISEKSEIFDDQFSVERPDGSNFTLKIRSTKLEDSAMYFCASSLRDTEAFFGQGTRLTVV.

The CDR3, as DNA: TGTGCCAGCAGGGGACAGAACACCGGGGAGCTGTTTTTT. Its protein is CASRGQNTGELFF. This chain connects TRBV12-3 or TRBV12-4 to TRBJ2-2, with TRBD1 as a possible D gene (6 bases). V lost 6 bases and J 1 base, leaving 6 bases between the germline ends. The CDR3 has 13 residues.

V gene TRBV5-1 combines with J gene TRBJ1-2; no definite D call. CDR1 is SGHRS, CDR2 YFSETQ, per germline. CDR3 length: 15 residues. Trimming left V 1 base short and J 0 bases short, with 10 bases between. The CDR3 spells CASSLLSAANYGYTF. DNA of the CDR3: TGCGCCAGCAGCTTGTTGAGCGCCGCTAACTATGGCTACACCTTC.

The V gene is TRBV12-3 or TRBV12-4, the J gene TRBJ2-5; D possibly corresponds to TRBD1 (6 bases). The CDR3 runs 13 residues. The V and J ends lost 7 bases and 2 bases respectively, with 11 bases between them. CDR3 nucleotide sequence: TGTGCCAGCAACGGGGACAAGCAAGAGACCCAGTACTTC. It codes for CASNGDKQETQYF.

The chain uses TRBV10-3 and TRBJ2-3; D is unclear. Trimming shortened V by 4 bases and J by 0 bases, and 8 bases separated the two germline ends. The CDR3 contains 14 residues. Germline V CDR1 and CDR2: ENHRY, SYGVKD. The CDR3 DNA reads as TGTGCCATCAGTGTTGGAGAGAGCACAGATACGCAGTATTTT. Translating gives CAISVGESTDTQYF.

The chain has TRBV7-2 and TRBJ2-3, with 8 bases lining up with TRBD2. Unmatched junction bases numbered 10, after V lost 5 bases and J lost 6 bases. This CDR3 is 15 amino acids long. The germline gives CDR1 SGHTA, CDR2 FQGNSA. The CDR3 sequence is CASSPSGSRADTQYF. DNA for the CDR3: TGTGCCAGCAGCCCTAGCGGGTCGAGGGCGGATACGCAGTATTTT.

About this clone itself: At the DNA level, this CDR3 is encoded by other sequences in the same sample as well. The V gene is TRBV11-3, the J gene TRBJ2-7, with no clear D. The germline V gene encodes CDR1 SGHNT and CDR2 YENEEA. The CDR3 loop spans 13 amino acids. V gave up 1 base and J gave up 0 bases, with 4 bases separating them. The CDR3 is CASSLAGSYEQYF. The DNA of the CDR3 is TGTGCCAGCAGCTTAGCCGGCTCCTACGAGCAGTACTTC.

CDR3 in DNA: TGTGCCAGCACTACAGGGGATAGGAATGAGCAGTTCTTC. This sequence encodes CASTTGDRNEQFF. V is TRBV6-5 and J is TRBJ2-1, with 7 bases that match TRBD1. Germline lookup yields CDR1 MNHEY and CDR2 SVGAGI. The CDR3 has 13 amino acids. The trim removed 7 bases at V and 7 bases at J, leaving 7 bases unmatched.